Listed here are 13 T cell receptor beta chains from one sample, sequenced in a study of T cell responses to AZD1222 COVID-19 vaccine. The repertoire was sequenced with immunoSEQ multiplex PCR; TCRdb's copy has only in-frame clones and lacks some. Of 200,000 to 300,000 clones listed, 85% to 95% are singletons. Sample: peripheral blood, taken on day 0 of AZD1222 vaccination. These receptors all stem from an adult in good health.

The gene calls are TRBV5-1 and TRBJ2-7, with TRBD2 identical over 7 bases. The ends lost 3 bases at V and 3 bases at J; junction bases unmatched: 6. This CDR3 is 14 amino acids long. From germline, CDR1 is SGHRS and CDR2 YFSETQ. CDR3 sequence (DNA): TGCGCCAGCAGCTCCCTAGCGGATAACTACGAGCAGTACTTC. Translating it yields CASSSLADNYEQYF.

The J gene is TRBJ2-7, the V gene TRBV7-6; 15 nucleotides agree with TRBD2. The germline V gene encodes CDR1 SGHVS and CDR2 FNYEAQ. After removal of 4 bases from V and 0 bases from J, the junction contained 4 bases not matched to a gene. CDR3 length equals 17 residues. CDR3 sequence: CASSYGLAGGSSYEQYF. CDR3 in DNA: TGTGCCAGCAGCTACGGACTAGCGGGAGGGAGCTCCTACGAGCAGTACTTC.

The chain recombines TRBV2 with TRBJ2-7; TRBD2 might be the D (6 bases). V lost 10 bases and J lost 0, with 16 bases in between. The CDR3 covers 14 residues. Germline CDR1 SNHLY, CDR2 FYNNEI. The CDR3 region is CANQGGFSSYEQYF. In DNA form, the CDR3 reads TGTGCCAACCAAGGAGGGTTCAGCTCCTACGAGCAGTACTTC.

This chain connects TRBV18 to TRBJ2-7; unclear D gene. Germline V lookup: CDR1 KGHSH, CDR2 LQKENI. V shed 2 bases and J shed 3 bases, with 11 bases lying between them. CDR3 length: 14 amino acids. CDR3: CASSPIIGIYEQYF. The CDR3 nucleotides read TGTGCCAGCTCACCAATCATAGGGATCTACGAGCAGTACTTC.

CDR3 in DNA: TGTGCCAGCATCATCGGGGGGAGCTCCTACAATGAGCAGTTCTTC. Protein sequence: CASIIGGSSYNEQFF. The chain employs TRBV28 and TRBJ2-1, with 7 bases fitting TRBD2. J gave up 0 bases and V 7 bases, and 6 bases lay outside the gene matches. This CDR3 spans 15 amino acids. Per the germline V gene, CDR1 is MDHEN and CDR2 is SYDVKM.

CDR3 loop: CASSPLVSDQPQHF. CDR3 nucleotide sequence: TGTGCCAGCAGCCCCTTGGTGAGTGATCAGCCCCAGCATTTT. The chain links TRBV27 to TRBJ1-5, with D uncertain. This CDR3 has 14 residues. Germline V gene data show CDR1 as MNHEY and CDR2 as SMNVEV (reference sequence). The V gene lost 6 bases and the J gene lost 5 bases, with 14 bases spanning the gap.

The CDR3 bases are TGCGCCAGCAGCTCATCTCAAGGGAACACCGGGGAGCTGTTTTTT. Translated, it gives CASSSSQGNTGELFF. The rearrangement links TRBV5-1 to TRBJ2-2; D uncertain. CDR1 SGHRS and CDR2 YFSETQ come from the germline V gene. V was trimmed by 3 bases and J by 1 base, leaving 10 bases between them. The length of the CDR3 is 15 residues. The variable domain in full, with the rest retrieved from reference TRBV5-1 and TRBJ2-2, is KAGVTQTPRYLIKTRGQQVTLSCSPISGHRSVSWYQQTPGQGLQFLFEYFSETQRNKGNFPGRFSGRQFSNSRSEMNVSTLELGDSALYLCASSSSQGNTGELFFGEGSRLTVL.

J is TRBJ2-1 and V is TRBV9, with 7 nucleotides matching TRBD2. Germline CDR1 reads SGDLS; CDR2 reads YYNGEE. The CDR3 is made up of 15 amino acids. V lost 0 bases, J lost 2 bases, and 2 bases stayed unmatched. In DNA, the CDR3 is TGTGCCAGCAGCGTAGGGCTAGCGGCCTACAATGAGCAGTTCTTC. This sequence encodes CASSVGLAAYNEQFF.

The chain is built from TRBV3-1 (or the pseudogene TRBV3-2) and TRBJ1-2; no definite D call. The germline V gene has CDR1 LGHDT and CDR2 YNNKEL (reference sequence). The V gene lost 5 bases and the J gene lost 8 bases, with 24 bases spanning the gap. This CDR3 contains 16 residues. DNA for the CDR3: TGTGCCAGCAGCTCCCAAGTTGGCGGAAGCCTTCGGGGCTACACCTTC. It specifies CASSSQVGGSLRGYTF.

The chain links TRBV27 to TRBJ2-7, with 13 bases fitting TRBD2. Germline V CDR1 and CDR2: MNHEY, SMNVEV (reference sequence). There are 17 residues in the CDR3. After removal of 5 bases from V and 1 base from J, the junction contained 8 bases not matched to a gene. Written as DNA, the CDR3 is TGTGCCAGCAGTCCTGGGACTAGCGGGACGTTTTCCTACGAGCAGTACTTC. This encodes CASSPGTSGTFSYEQYF.

The chain recombines TRBV12-3 or TRBV12-4 with TRBJ1-6; unclear D gene. This CDR3 comprises 13 residues. V gave up 3 bases and J gave up 10 bases, with 10 bases separating them. The CDR3 nucleotides read TGTGCCAGCAGTTTGAGTGGGAGATCACCCCTCCACTTT. Translated, it gives CASSLSGRSPLHF.

J is TRBJ1-2 and V is TRBV7-9, with D unresolved. Germline CDR1 SEHNR, CDR2 FQNEAQ (reference sequence). This CDR3 is built from 13 residues. V gave up 5 bases and J gave up 4 bases, with 11 bases separating them. CDR3: CASSHKEIYGYTF. CDR3 coding DNA: TGTGCCAGCAGCCACAAGGAGATCTATGGCTACACCTTC.

This chain links TRBV4-1 with TRBJ1-6; D might be TRBD1 (5 bases). CDR3 size: 16 residues. Germline CDR1 and CDR2: MGHRA and YSYEKL. The ends were cut back, 3 bases at V and 7 bases at J, with 16 bases in the middle. The CDR3 spells CASSQYPRGVNSPLHF. CDR3 in DNA: TGCGCCAGCAGCCAGTATCCGCGGGGGGTGAATTCACCCCTCCACTTT.